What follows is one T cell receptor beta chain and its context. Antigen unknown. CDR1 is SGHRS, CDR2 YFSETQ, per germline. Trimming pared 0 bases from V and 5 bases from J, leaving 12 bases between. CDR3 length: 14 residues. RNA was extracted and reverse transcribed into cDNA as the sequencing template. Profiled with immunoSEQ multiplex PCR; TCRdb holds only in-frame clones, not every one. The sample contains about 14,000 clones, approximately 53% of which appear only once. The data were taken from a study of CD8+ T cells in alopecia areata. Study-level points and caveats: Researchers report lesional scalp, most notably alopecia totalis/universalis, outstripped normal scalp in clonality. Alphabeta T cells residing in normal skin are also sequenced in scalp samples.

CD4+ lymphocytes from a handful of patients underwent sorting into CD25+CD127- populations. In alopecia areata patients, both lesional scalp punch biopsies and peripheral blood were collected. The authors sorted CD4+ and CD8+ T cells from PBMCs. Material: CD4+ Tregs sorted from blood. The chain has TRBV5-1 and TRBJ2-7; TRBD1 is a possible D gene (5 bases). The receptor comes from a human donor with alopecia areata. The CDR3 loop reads CASSLAPQGNEQYF. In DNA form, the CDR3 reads TGCGCCAGCAGCTTGGCCCCGCAGGGAAACGAGCAGTACTTC.